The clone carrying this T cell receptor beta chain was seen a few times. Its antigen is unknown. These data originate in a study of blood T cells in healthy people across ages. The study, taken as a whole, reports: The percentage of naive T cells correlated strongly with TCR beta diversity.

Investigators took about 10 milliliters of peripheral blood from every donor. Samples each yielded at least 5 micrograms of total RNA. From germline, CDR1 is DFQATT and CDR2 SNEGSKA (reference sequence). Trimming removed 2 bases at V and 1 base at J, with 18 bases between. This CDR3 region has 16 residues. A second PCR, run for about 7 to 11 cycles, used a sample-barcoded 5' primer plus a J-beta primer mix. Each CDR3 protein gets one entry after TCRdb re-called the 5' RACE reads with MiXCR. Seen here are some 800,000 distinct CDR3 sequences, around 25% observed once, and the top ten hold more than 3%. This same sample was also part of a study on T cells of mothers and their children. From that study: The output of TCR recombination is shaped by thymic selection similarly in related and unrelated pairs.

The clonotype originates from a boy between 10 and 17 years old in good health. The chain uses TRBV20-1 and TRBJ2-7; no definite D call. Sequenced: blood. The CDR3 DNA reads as TGCAGTGCTAGAAGTATAAGCCGGGTCGGTTCCTACGAGCAGTACTTC. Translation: CSARSISRVGSYEQYF.